This T cell receptor (beta chain) came from a study of blood T cell repertoires in COVID-19 (dated by TCRdb to the early 2020s). In the study overall: Samples covering the acute and convalescent phases of COVID-19 were provided by collaborators in the United States, Italy and Spain. The repertoires were released in a freely available public database intended as a resource for research on the immune response to SARS-CoV-2. The prospective study material was composed of cDNA or gDNA derived from T cells, B-cell-depleted T cells, or PBMCs. The samples were drawn from the first 160 participants of the ongoing ImmuneRACE study and from 950 to 1,500 subjects provided by 6 global collaborators. Sample metadata almost always included a de-identified subject ID, COVID-19 status, age in years and sex. The dataset comprised deeply sampled blood TCRbeta repertoires from subjects exposed to, actively infected with, or recovered from COVID-19. Where available, HLA class I and class II types were obtained from metadata supplied by the sample provider rather than from assay-based typing. Study-level results and caveats: Clinical and demographic metadata were provided uncurated, with the amount varying by source and participant.

One collaborating source in Seattle enrolled patients during active infection and followed them longitudinally through the course of disease. Each collaborating institution followed its own protocols to collect whole blood in K2EDTA tubes. For TCRbeta analysis, collaborators shipped samples in one of three forms: frozen whole blood, isolated PBMCs, or DNA extracted from either of those sample types. TCRbeta CDR3 regions were amplified from genomic DNA using the immunoSEQ Assay, a bias-controlled multiplex PCR. From the authors' description of their analysis: The number of nucleated cells in each sample was estimated from the amplification of reference gene primers within the assay. Sequence reads were collapsed and filtered to measure the absolute abundance of every unique TCRbeta CDR3 rearrangement. For each sample, productive Simpson clonality was calculated as the square root of Simpson's diversity index across productive rearrangements. Held by TCRdb, this immuneACCESS table contains in-frame sequences only and omits some clones. Under half of the omission traces to an unresolved V gene where checked; the cause of the rest is unknown. Clonal size and the V and J genes are those of that table, whereas D and trimming came from the DNA. This sample lists under 400,000 clones; approximately 88% were detected once. The top ten clonotypes cover roughly 1.7% of the sample.

Turning to this clone: The antigen it recognizes is unknown. Base qualities are not provided; no much larger clone lies one nucleotide away.

CDR1 and CDR2 were assigned from the germline V gene as MDHEN and SYDVKM. V lost 11 bases and J lost 4 bases; the stretch between them is 14 bases long. The CDR3 numbers 12 residues from cysteine through phenylalanine. The entry retains the CDR3 DNA only, 36 bases that are in frame from base 1. This chain is built from TRBV28 and TRBJ1-2; a weak D assignment points to TRBD1 (5 bases agree). Sample: peripheral blood. This TCR was recovered from a woman in her 30s with COVID-19, enrolled during active disease. In nucleotides, the sequence is TGTGCCGGTAGCAGGGTTGGCTATGGCTACACCTTC. Translated, this gives CAGSRVGYGYTF.